This TCR beta chain was identified in a study of shared T cell receptors in the human thymus (TCRdb year 2021). Notes on the research overall: The study examined how the human thymus generates shared, self-reactive T-cell receptor alpha chains.

Library generation was performed with the immunoSEQ multiplex PCR assay. Here the immuneACCESS table is served through TCRdb, limited to in-frame sequences with V and J called. Missing clones are a known gap in these copies; in checked studies unresolved V genes cover under half, and the rest lacks a known reason. Within this sample are some 760,000 clones, with 80% to 90% of them counted one time only. The leading ten clones occupy around 0.01% of the sample. A remark on this clone: Its antigen specificity is not known. Nothing much larger sits one base from this clone, and base qualities are not available.

The V end gives up 8 bases and the J end 12 bases, leaving 8 bases in the junction not matched to a gene. The germline V gene (reference sequence) provides CDR1 MNHEY and CDR2 SMNVEV. From the cysteine up to the phenylalanine, the CDR3 has a length of 12 residues. Only the CDR3 DNA stays, 36 bases, in frame from base 1. A further study also used this sample, focusing on human thymus T cells. Reported in the second study: Immunologically healthy infants undergoing open corrective cardiac surgery for congenital heart defects in Finland were used as donors. Thymus tissue was obtained as surgical resects removed during corrective cardiac surgery. Usage of V and J gene segments appeared to be biased in both the thymic and the peripheral blood repertoires. The related research found that thymic TCR repertoires overlapped highly between unrelated individuals. The study used fewer than ten infant thymus samples plus four related peripheral blood samples to characterize TCR alpha and beta repertoires. Donor ages ranging from roughly 7 to 250 days were recorded, and a handful of male and a couple of female infants were included in the cohort. Thymocytes were released mechanically from tissue and stored at -70 °C as pellets of about 9-32 million cells. A QIAsymphony instrument was used to extract genomic DNA from frozen cell pellets. The immunoSEQ multiplex PCR assay was used to amplify the TCRB and TCRAD loci from a standardized amount of quality-controlled genomic DNA. The amplicons spanned the V(D)J region and were long enough to cover the CDR3 and allow V and J genes to be identified. Through the commercial immunoSEQ service, the amplicons were sequenced on an Illumina platform. Corrections for primer bias and sequencing errors followed previously described methods, while TCRAD and TCRB definitions were based on the IMGT database. immunoSEQ Analyzer 3.0 and VDJTools were used for repertoire analysis, which covered basic statistics, V/J segment usage, diversity estimates, rarefaction and pairwise overlap. Chao1, ChaoE, Efron-Thisted, Shannon and inverse Simpson indices were used to estimate diversity, which was also estimated on datasets down-sampled to the smallest sample. Repertoire overlap used strict matching of CDR3 nucleotide sequence, V gene and J gene, with Jaccard-based multidimensional scaling clustering. On average, thymus samples yielded roughly 800,000 unique TCRB clonotypes, whereas blood samples yielded approximately 90,000.

Sequencing was carried out using thymocytes. This sequence originates from a girl under three years old with a congenital heart defect. Donor details come from another sample of the same person, matched by shared clones. The chain couples TRBV27 to TRBJ2-1; TRBD2 lines up with 9 middle nucleotides. The CDR3 here reads CASGLAGDAQFF. The sequenced DNA: TGTGCCAGCGGATTAGCGGGGGATGCGCAGTTCTTC.